This TCR beta chain was found in a study of cytomegalovirus exposure and HLA in healthy donors. Primers for the PCR totalled 60 Vbeta and 13 Jbeta. Measured with immunoSEQ multiplex PCR; TCRdb has only the in-frame clones, and not every one. Of 110,000 to 150,000 clones listed, about 79% are singletons. The CDR3 spans 17 residues. CDR1 SGHRS and CDR2 YFSETQ come from the germline V gene. Trimming took 1 base from V and 1 from J; bases not matched to a gene: 9. The sample was PBMCs. The clonotype was recovered from a man aged 35 to 55 in good health and CMV-seropositive. V gene TRBV5-1 combines with J gene TRBJ2-5; 8 positions match TRBD2. CDR3 protein: CASSLWLAGGTQETQYF. As DNA, the CDR3 is TGCGCCAGCAGCTTGTGGCTAGCGGGCGGTACCCAAGAGACCCAGTACTTC.